These 9 T cell receptor beta chains originate from one sample sequenced in a study of shared clonotypes between healthy human individuals. Assay used: immunoSEQ multiplex PCR; TCRdb lists only in-frame clones, some missing. The sample gives a few million clones, 90% to 95% of which show up once; around 0.4% is in the top ten. Sequencing was done on a sample of naive CD4+ T cells from PBMCs. Documented subset: CD45RA+ positively selected. These receptors were obtained from a man aged 18 to 29 in good health. Some clones in this sample may be carry-over from other donors' samples.

V and J are TRBV19 and TRBJ1-1, with D possibly matching TRBD1 (5 bases). Germline V lookup: CDR1 LNHDA, CDR2 SQIVND (reference sequence). There are 13 residues in the CDR3. Trimming took off 7 bases at V and 8 bases at J, with 17 bases between the two ends. In nucleotides, the CDR3 is TGTGCCAGTACCGACCTCATGGGGCGAGAAGCTTTCTTT. This gives the protein CASTDLMGREAFF.

This clone occurred once. The V gene is TRBV6-6, the J gene TRBJ2-7; possibly TRBD1 or TRBD2 for D (5 bases each). Germline V gene data show CDR1 as MNHNY and CDR2 as SVGAGI (reference sequence). The V gene lost 5 bases and the J gene lost 3 bases, with 17 bases spanning the gap. The CDR3 is made up of 15 amino acids. The CDR3 sequence: CASSGTGRSIYEQYF. Written as DNA, the CDR3 is TGTGCCAGCAGTGGAACGGGACGGAGCATCTACGAGCAGTACTTC.

This clone occurred once. The gene calls are TRBV7-3 and TRBJ2-1; the D is unclear. The V gene's germline CDR1 is SGHTA and CDR2 FQGTGA. V lost 2 bases, J lost 0 bases, and 8 bases lay in between. The CDR3 sequence is 15 residues long. As DNA, the CDR3 is TGTGCCAGCAGCTTACACAGCCGCTCCTACAATGAGCAGTTCTTC. Translated, it gives CASSLHSRSYNEQFF. The full variable domain, its missing parts supplied by reference TRBV7-3 and TRBJ2-1, is GAGVSQTPSNKVTEKGKYVELRCDPISGHTALYWYRQSLGQGPEFLIYFQGTGAADDSGLPNDRFFAVRPEGSVSTLKIQRTERGDSAVYLCASSLHSRSYNEQFFGPGTRLTVL.

V is TRBV28 and J is TRBJ2-1; TRBD1 or TRBD2 may be the D gene (7 bases each). CDR1 and CDR2 (germline): MDHEN, SYDVKM. The CDR3 consists of 15 residues. Between the trimmed V and J ends, which lost 2 bases and 8 bases, there was a span of 16 bases. The DNA for the CDR3 is TGTGCCAGCAGTTTACGCCCACAGGGGAGGGATGAGCAGTTCTTC. Protein sequence: CASSLRPQGRDEQFF.

This chain joins TRBV9 and TRBJ1-4; no reliable D call. The CDR3 consists of 14 residues. The V end lost 3 bases, the J end lost 7 bases, and 13 bases lay between the germline ends. Germline V CDR1 and CDR2: SGDLS, YYNGEE. CDR3 amino acids: CASSESIRGEKLFF. The CDR3 DNA sequence: TGTGCCAGCAGCGAGTCAATACGGGGTGAAAAACTGTTTTTT.

The chain carries TRBV5-1 and TRBJ1-4; a weak D match, TRBD1 (5 bases). This CDR3 is built from 14 residues. CDR1 is SGHRS, CDR2 YFSETQ, per germline. V lost 4 bases and J 8 bases, leaving 15 bases between the germline ends. CDR3 sequence (DNA): TGCGCCAGCAGCGTCGGTCGGGGGGTGGAAAAACTGTTTTTT. Protein product: CASSVGRGVEKLFF.

The CDR3 DNA reads TGTGCCAGCAGCCTCACGACTACCACAGATACGCAGTATTTT. Translation gives CASSLTTTTDTQYF. V gene TRBV5-8 combines with J gene TRBJ2-3, with a possible D match to TRBD2 (5 bases). In germline, CDR1 is SGHTS, CDR2 YDEGEE. The CDR3 runs 14 residues. V lost 4 bases and J lost 2, with 11 bases in between.

This chain connects TRBV5-4 to TRBJ2-3; perhaps TRBD2 as D (6 bases). CDR3 size: 15 residues. V was clipped by 1 base and J by 6 bases, with 15 bases between them. Germline V gene data show CDR1 as SGHNT and CDR2 as YYREEE (reference sequence). CDR3: CASSLRRDGGDTQYF. CDR3 DNA: TGTGCCAGCAGCTTGCGGCGGGATGGGGGGGATACGCAGTATTTT.

The chain carries TRBV27 and TRBJ2-7, with D possibly matching TRBD2 (6 bases). The CDR3 totals 16 residues. V gave up 5 bases and J gave up 3 bases, with 20 bases separating them. Germline V lookup: CDR1 MNHEY, CDR2 SMNVEV (reference sequence). CDR3 protein: CASSPLRSGEIYEQYF. Written as DNA, the CDR3 is TGTGCCAGCAGTCCCCTTAGGTCGGGGGAGATCTACGAGCAGTACTTC.